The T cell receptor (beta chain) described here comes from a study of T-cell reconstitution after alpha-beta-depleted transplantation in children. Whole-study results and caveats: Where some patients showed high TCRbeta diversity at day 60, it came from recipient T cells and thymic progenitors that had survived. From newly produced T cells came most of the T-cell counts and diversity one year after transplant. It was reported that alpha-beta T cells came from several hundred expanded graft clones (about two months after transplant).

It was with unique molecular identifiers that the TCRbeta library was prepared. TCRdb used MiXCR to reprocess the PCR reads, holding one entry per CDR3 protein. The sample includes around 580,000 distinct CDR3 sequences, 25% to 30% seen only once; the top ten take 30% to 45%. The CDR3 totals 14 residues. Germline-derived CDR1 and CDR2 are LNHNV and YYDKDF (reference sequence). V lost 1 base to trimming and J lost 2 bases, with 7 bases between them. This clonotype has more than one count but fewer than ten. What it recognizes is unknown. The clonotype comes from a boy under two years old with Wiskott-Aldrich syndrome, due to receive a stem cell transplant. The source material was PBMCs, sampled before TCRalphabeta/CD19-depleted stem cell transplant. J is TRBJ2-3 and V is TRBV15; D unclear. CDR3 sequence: CATSRGGPTDTQYF. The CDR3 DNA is TGTGCCACCAGCAGAGGTGGACCCACAGATACGCAGTATTTT.